The present T cell receptor beta chain was sequenced within a study of blood T cell repertoires in COVID-19. Study summary: PBMCs, B-cell-depleted T cells, or T cells were the source of the cDNA or gDNA that made up the material.

Source study methods: Reference gene primer amplification gave nucleated cell count estimates. TCRdb's copy holds only in-frame clones and misses some; the assay was immunoSEQ multiplex PCR. V and J calls and clone size are those listed in that table; D and trimming were worked out from the DNA. This table has approximately 190,000 clones, 70% to 85% appearing once. Individuals aged about 18 to 90 years were recruited from 24 US areas. Cohort allocation depended upon clinical history that participants reported. Looked up from germline, CDR1 is MNHEY and CDR2 is SVGEGT. The germline V and J ends were trimmed by 5 bases and 7 bases, with 12 bases remaining between them. This CDR3 has 12 residues.

The genes are TRBV6-2 or TRBV6-3 and TRBJ2-7; D possibly corresponds to TRBD1 (6 bases). Sequences were obtained from PBMCs or T cells enriched from blood (not recorded which). This TCR came from a woman in her sixties or seventies with acute COVID-19. The CDR3 DNA reads TGTGCCAGCAGTGGAACAGGGCTTGAGCAGTACGTC. As protein: CASSGTGLEQYV.